This T cell receptor beta chain emerged from a study of T cells in lung cancer brain metastases (dated by TCRdb to the late 2010s). In terms of the full investigation: About 85% of the 20 patients had a history of tobacco use, with a median of approximately 36 pack-years. Of the 20 or so patients, around 19 received no interval therapy between resection of the primary and resection of the metastasis. A median interval of about 48 weeks was observed between acquisition of the primary and brain metastasis specimens. The study compared TCR beta CDR3 repertoires between fully resected primary non-small cell lung cancers and paired brain metastases. The cohort comprised some 20 patients contributing about 40 specimens, one primary lung lesion and one brain metastasis each. Of the patients, 11 were female and several were male, and their median age at first diagnosis was roughly 56 years. DNA integrity number averaged about 4 in both primary and metastatic specimens, with no significant difference between sites. Results the study describes overall, beyond this receptor: Brain metastases contained significantly fewer unique productive clones than the paired primaries (median around 1,400 versus 4,600). Retrieval of the complete infiltrating T cell repertoire may have been prevented by DNA fragmentation in FFPE samples. Most clones were specific to a single lesion, and paired lesions overlapped only to a limited degree (mean Morisita index about 0.24). Effects of preoperative corticosteroids on T cell infiltration in brain metastases could not be controlled. A significantly larger repertoire fraction was made up by the ten most abundant clones in brain metastases than in primaries, which was suggestive of clonal expansion.

Each sample received between roughly 2.24 and 5 ug of genomic DNA as input, and paired samples received equal DNA input. TCR beta libraries were built with the immunoSEQ hsTCRbeta Kit using multiplexed V and J gene primers in two PCR steps. The pooled libraries, together with positive and negative controls, were sequenced on an Illumina MiSeq running a 100-cycle paired-end protocol. Per the authors' processing: The immunoSEQ vendor processed the raw data into normalized, annotated TCR beta repertoire reports. Richness was defined as unique clones by nucleotide sequence, and total richness was extrapolated with the iChao1 and Efron-Thisted estimators. Pielou's evenness, Simpson's index, top-ten clone proportional abundance, and Morisita overlap index were used to characterize and compare paired lesions. The table was pulled from immuneACCESS by TCRdb, which kept in-frame rearrangements only. Such tables lose some clones; where checked, under half of the loss comes from unresolved V genes, and the rest has no known cause. V and J calls and clone size come straight from that table; D and trimming were deduced from the DNA. For this sample the table gives 3,500 or so clones, of which roughly 89% were detected only once. Approximately 11% of the sample is held by the ten biggest clonotypes.

Of note for this clone: Its target antigen remains unknown. No base quality information exists; no much larger clone differs at one position.

Patients had resection for either synchronous oligometastatic disease or delayed recurrence of a solitary brain metastasis. Patients with a history of multiple malignancies were excluded so that cancers other than NSCLC would not be included. Tumor areas were macrodissected from roughly five deparaffinized roughly 9 um unstained sections, using marked H&E slides as a guide. All specimens were formalin-fixed and paraffin-embedded (FFPE). The AllPrep DNA/RNA FFPE Kit was used for extraction of genomic DNA. This sequence originates from a man between 60 and 75 years old with non-small cell lung cancer. The sequenced sample consisted of tumor tissue from the primary lung tumor. The sample's cell subset or site label, in plain terms: primary lung cancer lesion.

The nucleotide sequence is TGTGCCAGCAGCTTTGGACAGGGGCCTGTCGAGCAGTACTTC. Protein translation: CASSFGQGPVEQYF. The V gene is TRBV11-1 and the J gene is TRBJ2-7; TRBD1 aligns with 9 central bases. CDR1 and CDR2, looked up from the germline V gene (reference sequence), are SGHAT and FQDESV. V ends up 3 bases short and J 6 bases short, with an unmatched junction base count of 6. From the cysteine up to the phenylalanine, the CDR3 has a length of 14 residues. Solely the CDR3 DNA is kept, with 42 bases framed from the first base.